This T cell receptor (beta chain) derives from a study of T cell responses to AZD1222 COVID-19 vaccine. General study points: Nearly half of spike-specific TCRs reportedly go after variant regions that carry no mutations. Donors, mostly white British, included more females; clonal diversity was possibly underestimated. Sampling captured repertoires only after the peak T cell response. Two doses of AZD1222 preceded a rise in Spike-specific TCR breadth and depth.

TCRdb's copy holds only in-frame clones and misses some; the assay was immunoSEQ multiplex PCR. Of 130,000 to 150,000 clones listed, 90% to 95% are singletons. Notes on this clone: Its matching antigen is unknown.

This CDR3 has 13 residues. The V end was cut by 6 bases, the J end by 1 base, with 10 bases between. The germline V gene encodes CDR1 MDHEN and CDR2 SYDVKM. The starting material was peripheral blood, obtained after recovery from COVID-19. The chain uses TRBV28 and TRBJ2-7; the D is unclear. This receptor was obtained from an adult who had recovered from COVID-19. CDR3 loop: CASSYIQSYEQYF. CDR3 in DNA: TGTGCCAGCAGCTATATCCAATCCTACGAGCAGTACTTC. The variable domain in full, completed from reference TRBV28 and TRBJ2-7, reads DVKVTQSSRYLVKRTGEKVFLECVQDMDHENMFWYRQDPGLGLRLIYFSYDVKMKEKGDIPEGYSVSREKKERFSLILESASTNQTSMYLCASSYIQSYEQYFGPGTRLTVT.